Here is one T cell receptor (beta chain) with its context. Its antigen is currently unknown. V lost 5 bases to trimming and J lost 6 bases, with 23 bases between them. The CDR3 totals 17 residues. From germline, CDR1 is SGHVS and CDR2 FNYEAQ. Profiling relied on immunoSEQ multiplex PCR, and the TCRdb table lists in-frame clones only, not all of them. Seen here are approximately 73,000 clones, about 93% observed once, and the top ten hold about 8%. All the patients suffered relapse after autologous stem cell transplantation, and brentuximab vedotin exposure differed. Complete response, partial response or progressive disease were the best responses. This sample is part of a study of PD-1 blockade in classical Hodgkin lymphoma. On the study more broadly: Patients in the cohort were put on intravenous nivolumab, 3 mg/kg every 2 weeks. General observations from the study: Patients who responded completely had about the same baseline diversity as newly diagnosed patients. Whatever underlies the repertoire differences (possibly disease activity or prior therapy) remains undefined.

This receptor was obtained from a human donor with classical Hodgkin lymphoma. The material was peripheral blood mononuclear cells (PBMCs), obtained at baseline. The chain recombines TRBV7-6 with TRBJ1-5; D ambiguous. The CDR3 region is CASSPWVAGVEGQPQHF. CDR3 DNA sequence: TGTGCCAGCAGCCCCTGGGTGGCGGGAGTAGAAGGTCAGCCCCAGCATTTT.